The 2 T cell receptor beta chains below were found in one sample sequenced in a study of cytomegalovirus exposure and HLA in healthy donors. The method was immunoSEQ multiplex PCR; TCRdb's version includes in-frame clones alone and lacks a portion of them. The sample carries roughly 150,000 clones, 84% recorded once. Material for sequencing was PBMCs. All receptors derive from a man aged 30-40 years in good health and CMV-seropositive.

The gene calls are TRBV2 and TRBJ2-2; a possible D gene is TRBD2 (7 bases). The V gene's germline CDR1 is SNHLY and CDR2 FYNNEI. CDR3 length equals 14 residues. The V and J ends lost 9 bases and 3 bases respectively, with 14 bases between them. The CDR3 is CARGGGVDTGELFF. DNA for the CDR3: TGTGCCAGAGGGGGAGGGGTAGACACCGGGGAGCTGTTTTTT.

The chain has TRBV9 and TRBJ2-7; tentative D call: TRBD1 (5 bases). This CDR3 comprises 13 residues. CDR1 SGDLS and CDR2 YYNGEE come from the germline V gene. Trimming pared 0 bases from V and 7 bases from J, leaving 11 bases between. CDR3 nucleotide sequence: TGTGCCAGCAGCGTAGGGCCAGGGTCGGAGCAGTACTTC. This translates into CASSVGPGSEQYF.